The entry that follows covers one TCR beta chain sequence. There is no known antigen for this receptor. No per-base quality is available; no much larger clone lies one base away. Genomic DNA was isolated from the sorted cells so that the TCRbeta CDR3 region could be sequenced. TCRbeta CDR3 regions were sequenced using the immunoSEQ Assay. In its TCRdb copy, this immuneACCESS table keeps in-frame sequences only and misses some clones. Where compared with another copy, unresolved V genes explain less than half of these, and the others have no known cause. The sample data list approximately 49,000 clones, and roughly 85% of these were observed just once. Over 20% of the sample goes to the ten largest clones. The sample belongs to a study of OX40 agonist ivuxolimab in advanced cancers. Regarding the study in general: Ivuxolimab was an agonistic, fully human IgG2 monoclonal antibody directed against OX40 (CD134), a costimulatory receptor. Intravenous ivuxolimab was administered to patients every 2 weeks at six dose levels: 0.01, 0.1, 0.3, 1.5, 3 and 10 mg/kg. Of the approximately 53 patients in dose escalation, approximately 20 had hepatocellular carcinoma, roughly 15 had melanoma, 9 had renal cell carcinoma and 9 had head and neck cancer. Three dose-escalation patients achieved partial responses, one with hepatocellular carcinoma and two with cutaneous melanoma. The paper describes the monotherapy dose-escalation part (N of about 47 patients) of the phase I trial of ivuxolimab. Prior anti-PD-1, anti-PD-L1 or anti-CTLA-4 therapy was permitted, and checkpoint inhibitors had been received by roughly two fifths of dose-escalation patients. In the dose-escalation cohort, approximately 82% of patients were male, and the mean age was approximately 60 years with a range of roughly 23 to 79. The purpose of peripheral TCRbeta sequencing was to test whether ivuxolimab changed TCR sequence diversity and led to clonal T-cell expansion. General findings and caveats noted by the study authors: Partial responders in the 0.1-3.0 mg/kg groups had among the lowest normalized peripheral clonal expansion, especially among CD8+ T cells. Low levels of normalized T-cell clonal expansion were also seen in some patients who did not respond. The antigen specificity of the clonally expanded peripheral T cells was not determined. After ivuxolimab, expanded clones were on average more numerous among CD8+ T cells than among CD4+ T cells. At doses from 0.1 to 3.0 mg/kg, clonal expansion was seen in both CD4+ and CD8+ blood T cells between baseline and week 6.

The trial excluded patients who had a history of autoimmune disease or who were on systemic immunosuppression. Peripheral blood for TCR sequencing was drawn from every dose cohort at baseline, at cycle 4 day 1 and at cycle 7 day 1. The samples were drawn from a first-in-human, open-label, multicenter phase I dose-escalation trial of ivuxolimab. Adults with locally advanced or metastatic melanoma, renal cell, hepatocellular, or head and neck squamous cell carcinoma were enrolled in the trial. CD4+ and CD8+ T cells were sorted separately from peripheral blood before TCR sequencing. CDR1 and CDR2 are drawn from the germline V gene (reference sequence): GTSNPN, SVGIG. CDR3 length: 13 amino acids, cysteine to phenylalanine. Only CDR3 DNA remains: 39 bases, in frame from the first base. V is reduced by 5 bases and J by 4 bases, leaving a spacing of 13 bases between them.

This TCR derives from an adult with an advanced solid tumor such as melanoma, head and neck, liver or kidney cancer. The sample in question was CD4+ or CD8+ T cells sorted from blood, obtained in a trial of the OX40 agonist ivuxolimab. The V and J segments used are TRBV30 and TRBJ2-3; a tentative D call is TRBD1 (5 bases match). In nucleotides, the sequence is TGTGCCTGGGACAGCACGATCTCAGATACGCAGTATTTT. This yields the protein CAWDSTISDTQYF.